This T cell receptor (beta chain) emerged from a study of blood T cell repertoires in COVID-19. Study at large: COVID-19 samples collected from the United States, Italy and Spain covered acute and convalescent phases. T cells, B-cell-depleted T cells, or PBMCs supplied cDNA or gDNA.

As originally analysed: The authors estimated nucleated cell counts from reference gene primer amplification. Clones were read by immunoSEQ multiplex PCR, and TCRdb kept only the in-frame ones, dropping some. V and J calls and clone size are given by that table; D and trimming were obtained from the DNA. The top ten clones hold about 9.3% of a sample with roughly 60,000 clones, roughly 86% of them seen once. V was shortened by 3 bases and J by 9 bases, with 12 bases between the two germline ends. The length of the CDR3 is 13 residues. CDR1 is LNHDA and CDR2 is SQIVND in the germline V gene (reference sequence).

The sequenced material came from peripheral blood. The chain combines TRBV19 with TRBJ2-4; D unclear. This receptor was taken from a man aged 55 to 70 with active COVID-19. Here the CDR3 reads CASSIGGVGIQYF. The DNA for the CDR3 is TGTGCCAGTAGTATTGGTGGAGTGGGCATTCAGTACTTC.